Below, 19 T cell receptor beta chains from the same sample are listed, as sequenced in a study of blood T cell repertoires in COVID-19 (TCRdb year 2020). The library relied on the immunoSEQ multiplex PCR assay. TCRdb took over this immuneACCESS table, retaining in-frame rearrangements with V and J assigned. Such tables are incomplete; in checked studies, under half of the missing clones stem from an unresolved V gene, and the remainder is unexplained. This sample is represented by over 120,000 clones; around 82% of them were singletons. In total, the top ten clones hold 3.5% to 4.5% of the sample. Sequenced: peripheral blood. All receptors come from a woman in her fifties or sixties with acute or convalescent COVID-19.

The chain joins TRBV30 to TRBJ2-7; 8 bases are shared with TRBD2. Germline V CDR1 and CDR2: GTSNPN, SVGIG (reference sequence). With 2 bases clipped from V and 5 bases from J, the junction kept 11 bases outside the gene matches. The length of the CDR3 is 15 residues. DNA for the CDR3: TGTGCCTGGAGTACTAGCGGAAACTTCCTCCACGAGCAGTACTTC. Translation gives CAWSTSGNFLHEQYF. The full variable domain, completed using reference TRBV30 and TRBJ2-7, is SQTIHQWPATLVQPVGSPLSLECTVEGTSNPNLYWYRQAAGRGLQLLFYSVGIGQISSEVPQNLSASRPQDRQFILSSKKLLLSDSGFYLCAWSTSGNFLHEQYFGPGTRLTVT.

The chain is built from TRBV7-9 and TRBJ1-2; a weak D match, TRBD1 (5 bases). Germline V gives CDR1 SEHNR, CDR2 FQNEAQ (reference sequence). CDR3 size: 13 residues. Between the trimmed V and J ends, which lost 2 bases and 5 bases, there was a span of 9 bases. CDR3 in amino acids: CASSLRGGYGYTF. Written as DNA, the CDR3 is TGTGCCAGCAGCTTAAGGGGAGGATATGGCTACACCTTC.

The chain is built from TRBV5-6 and TRBJ2-7; D is possibly TRBD2 (6 bases). Deletions cut 1 base from V and 5 bases from J, with 16 bases between. Germline values: CDR1 SGHDT, CDR2 YYEEEE. The CDR3 sequence is 15 residues long. In nucleotides, the CDR3 is TGTGCCAGCAGCTTGACGGGAGAAGGCGTCGACGAGCAGTACTTC. As protein: CASSLTGEGVDEQYF.

The rearrangement links TRBV24-1 to TRBJ2-1; weak D call: TRBD1 (6 bases). The CDR3 runs to 24 residues. The V gene's germline CDR1 is KGHDR and CDR2 SFDVKD. V lost 11 bases and J 4 bases, leaving 47 bases between the germline ends. The CDR3 sequence is CANRNKWSIDRSNRDQTRYNEQFF. The DNA of the CDR3 is TGTGCCAACCGAAACAAATGGTCCATCGACAGGTCAAATCGGGACCAAACCCGTTACAATGAGCAGTTCTTC.

The chain couples TRBV10-3 to TRBJ1-2; TRBD1 agrees at 8 bases. V lost 3 bases, J lost 8 bases, and 5 bases stayed unmatched. Per the germline V gene, CDR1 is ENHRY and CDR2 is SYGVKD. The CDR3 is 13 residues long. DNA for the CDR3: TGTGCCATCAGTGAAGGACAGGGCTTCGGCTACACCTTC. This encodes CAISEGQGFGYTF.

The CDR3 coding sequence is TGCGCCAGCAGAATGGAGACAGGCACCTACAATGAGCAGTTCTTC. Its translation is CASRMETGTYNEQFF. The chain combines TRBV5-1 with TRBJ2-1, with a tentative D call TRBD1 (6 bases). There are 15 residues in the CDR3. Germline lookup yields CDR1 SGHRS and CDR2 YFSETQ. The V and J ends lost 5 bases and 2 bases respectively, with 14 bases between them.

V usage is TRBV24-1 and J usage is TRBJ2-7; tentatively, D is TRBD1 (6 bases). Between the trimmed V and J ends, which lost 5 bases and 3 bases, there was a span of 16 bases. The germline CDR1 and CDR2 sequences are KGHDR and SFDVKD. This CDR3 spans 15 amino acids. CDR3 sequence reads: CATSGGQNFIYEQYF. CDR3 nucleotide sequence: TGTGCCACCAGTGGAGGACAGAACTTTATCTACGAGCAGTACTTC.

The V and J genes are TRBV3-1 (or the pseudogene TRBV3-2) and TRBJ2-3; no definite D call. CDR3 length: 14 amino acids. Germline V gives CDR1 LGHDT, CDR2 YNNKEL (reference sequence). Trimming stripped 4 bases from V and 2 bases from J, with 10 bases between. CDR3 sequence: CASSPEAPTDTQYF. For the CDR3, the DNA is TGTGCCAGCAGCCCAGAGGCCCCCACAGATACGCAGTATTTT.

This clone was recorded a few times. The V gene is TRBV14, the J gene TRBJ1-2; D might be TRBD1 (5 bases). Germline loops: CDR1 SGHDN, CDR2 FVKESK. The CDR3 contains 17 residues. V lost 1 base to trimming and J lost 6 bases, with 21 bases between them. The CDR3 reads CASSQVSAYRRDDGYTF. CDR3 nucleotide sequence: TGTGCCAGCAGCCAAGTCTCGGCGTACAGGAGGGATGATGGCTACACCTTC.

This chain connects TRBV7-3 to TRBJ2-5, with D maybe TRBD1 (6 bases). Deletions cut 2 bases from V and 5 bases from J, with 9 bases between. Looked up from germline, CDR1 is SGHTA and CDR2 is FQGTGA. This CDR3 region has 13 residues. The CDR3 DNA follows: TGTGCCAGCAGCTTAGGGGGCGGGGAGACCCAGTACTTC. It is translated as CASSLGGGETQYF. The full variable domain, rest sourced from reference TRBV7-3 and TRBJ2-5, is GAGVSQTPSNKVTEKGKYVELRCDPISGHTALYWYRQSLGQGPEFLIYFQGTGAADDSGLPNDRFFAVRPEGSVSTLKIQRTERGDSAVYLCASSLGGGETQYFGPGTRLLVL.

This rearrangement joins TRBV5-6 to TRBJ2-3; D is possibly TRBD2 (6 bases). Deletions cut 4 bases from V and 2 bases from J, with 17 bases between. Germline assignment: CDR1 SGHDT and CDR2 YYEEEE. The CDR3 is 16 residues long. The CDR3 loop is CASSPLAAGLTDTQYF. Written as DNA, the CDR3 is TGTGCCAGCAGCCCCTTAGCGGCGGGACTCACAGATACGCAGTATTTT.

This chain connects TRBV5-4 to TRBJ2-7; 11 bases align to TRBD1. The CDR3 is 15 amino acids. With 5 bases clipped from V and 3 bases from J, the junction kept 7 bases outside the gene matches. Germline-derived CDR1 and CDR2 are SGHNT and YYREEE (reference sequence). The CDR3 coding sequence is TGTGCCAGCAGTAAGGGACAGGGGGTAGGCTACGAGCAGTACTTC. Translation: CASSKGQGVGYEQYF.

The V gene is TRBV28, the J gene TRBJ1-5; 10 bases align to TRBD1. The germline CDR1 and CDR2 sequences are MDHEN and SYDVKM. J gave up 3 bases and V 3 bases, and 2 bases lay outside the gene matches. The CDR3 has 15 residues. In nucleotides, the CDR3 is TGTGCCAGCAGTTTGGGACAGGGGAACAATCAGCCCCAGCATTTT. Encoded protein: CASSLGQGNNQPQHF.

The V gene is TRBV9, the J gene TRBJ2-7; 8 nucleotides align to TRBD2. Germline CDR1 is SGDLS and CDR2 is YYNGEE. V shed 0 bases and J 5 bases; nucleotides not matched to a gene: 7. This CDR3 is built from 15 residues. This chain's CDR3 is CASSVGGTSLDEQYF. The DNA of the CDR3 is TGTGCCAGCAGCGTAGGCGGGACTAGTCTCGACGAGCAGTACTTC.

The gene calls are TRBV29-1 and TRBJ2-1, with D unclear. The ends were cut back, 4 bases at V and 5 bases at J, with 12 bases in the middle. The CDR3 totals 13 residues. Looked up from germline, CDR1 is SQVTM and CDR2 is ANQGSEA. The CDR3 DNA is TGCAGCGTTGGTCTAAGCATCAACAATGAGCAGTTCTTC. Amino acids: CSVGLSINNEQFF.

CDR3 in amino acids: CASSQVYNSGANVLTF. Written as DNA, the CDR3 is TGTGCCAGCAGCCAAGTTTACAACTCTGGGGCCAACGTCCTGACTTTC. The V gene is TRBV3-1 (or the pseudogene TRBV3-2), the J gene TRBJ2-6; D unclear. There are 16 residues in the CDR3. The germline V and J ends were trimmed by 1 base and 0 bases, with 7 bases remaining between them. CDR1 and CDR2 (germline): LGHDT, YNNKEL (reference sequence).

The gene calls are TRBV18 and TRBJ1-1; D is unclear. The V gene's germline CDR1 is KGHSH and CDR2 LQKENI. Trimming cost V 1 base and J 2 bases, with 11 bases left between them. This CDR3 has 15 residues. The CDR3 DNA follows: TGTGCCAGCTCACCACTGTCAGGACTCAACACTGAAGCTTTCTTT. Its protein product is CASSPLSGLNTEAFF. The full variable domain, completed using reference TRBV18 and TRBJ1-1, is NAGVMQNPRHLVRRRGQEARLRCSPMKGHSHVYWYRQLPEEGLKFMVYLQKENIIDESGMPKERFSAEFPKEGPSILRIQQVVRGDSAAYFCASSPLSGLNTEAFFGQGTRLTVV.

The chain uses TRBV28 and TRBJ2-7; 7 bases agree with TRBD2. In germline, CDR1 is MDHEN, CDR2 SYDVKM. This CDR3 contains 15 residues. Unmatched junction bases numbered 9, after V lost 2 bases and J lost 5 bases. CDR3 sequence (DNA): TGTGCCAGCAGTTTAGTCTATGTGGGAGGGAACGAGCAGTACTTC. It specifies CASSLVYVGGNEQYF.

V is TRBV4-2 and J is TRBJ2-5; a weak D match, TRBD2 (5 bases). CDR3 length: 19 residues. Deletions cut 0 bases from V and 3 bases from J, with 23 bases between. Germline assignment: CDR1 LGHNA and CDR2 YNFKEQ. The CDR3 nucleotides read TGTGCCAGCAGCCAAGATTTGATCGGAGCGGCACCTAGAAAAGAGACCCAGTACTTC. It yields the protein CASSQDLIGAAPRKETQYF.